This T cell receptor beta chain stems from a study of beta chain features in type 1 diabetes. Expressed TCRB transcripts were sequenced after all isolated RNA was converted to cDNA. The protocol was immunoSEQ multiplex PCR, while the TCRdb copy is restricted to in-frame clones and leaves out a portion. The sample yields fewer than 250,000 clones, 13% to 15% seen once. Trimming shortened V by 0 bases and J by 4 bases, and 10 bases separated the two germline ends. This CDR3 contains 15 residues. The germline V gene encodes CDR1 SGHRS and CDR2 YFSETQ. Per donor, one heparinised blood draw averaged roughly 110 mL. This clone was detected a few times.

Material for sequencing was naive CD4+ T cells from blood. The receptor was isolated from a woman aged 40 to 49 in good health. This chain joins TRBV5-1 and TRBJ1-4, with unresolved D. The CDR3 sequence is CASSLVPGSNEKLFF. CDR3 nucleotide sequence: TGCGCCAGCAGCTTGGTCCCCGGGAGTAATGAAAAACTGTTTTTT.